This TCR beta chain was obtained from a study of T cell repertoires in cytomegalovirus infection. On the study more broadly: From public TCR beta signatures came an indication of both CMV infection and matching HLA type.

The sample holds a few counts of this clonotype. Its antigen is currently unknown. Germline V gene lookup returns CDR1 SGHNT and CDR2 YYREEE (reference sequence). The CDR3 contains 17 residues. The J segment lost 2 bases and the V segment lost 5 bases, leaving 6 bases of the junction unmatched. TCRdb ran MiXCR on the reads and lists one entry per CDR3 protein. The data contain around 320,000 distinct CDR3 sequences, around 9.5% of them seen just once; the ten biggest clones take up 3.5% to 4.5%. Whole-study results and caveats: Ex vivo responses were dominated by HLA-C-restricted CMV-specific TCR beta clonotypes. Cumulated frequencies of public TCR beta families served to identify carriers of CMV plus the relevant HLA.

This chain joins TRBV5-4 and TRBJ2-6; 11 nucleotides agree with TRBD1. The sequencing sample was made of PBMCs. The source is a human donor in good health (CMV status not recorded). Some clones in this sample may be carry-over from other donors' samples. The CDR3 loop reads CASSAQDRGPGANVLTF. The CDR3 nucleotides read TGTGCCAGCAGTGCCCAGGACAGGGGGCCTGGGGCCAACGTCCTGACTTTC.